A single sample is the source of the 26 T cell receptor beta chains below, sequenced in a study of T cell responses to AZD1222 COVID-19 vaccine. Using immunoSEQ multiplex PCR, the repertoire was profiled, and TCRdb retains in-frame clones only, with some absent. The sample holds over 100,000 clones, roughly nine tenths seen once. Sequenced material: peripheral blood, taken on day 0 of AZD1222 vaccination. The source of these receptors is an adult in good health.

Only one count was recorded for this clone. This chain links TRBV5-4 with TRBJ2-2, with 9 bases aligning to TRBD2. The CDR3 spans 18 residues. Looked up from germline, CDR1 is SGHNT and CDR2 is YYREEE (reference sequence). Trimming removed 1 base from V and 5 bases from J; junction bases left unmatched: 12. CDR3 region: CASSLLGSGSPRTGELFF. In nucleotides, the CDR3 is TGTGCCAGCAGCTTGTTAGGTAGCGGGAGCCCCAGGACCGGGGAGCTGTTTTTT.

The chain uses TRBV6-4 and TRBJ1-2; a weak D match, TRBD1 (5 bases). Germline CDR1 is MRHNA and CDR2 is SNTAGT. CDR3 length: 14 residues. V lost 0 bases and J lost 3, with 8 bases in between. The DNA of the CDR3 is TGTGCCAGCAGTGACTCCGGACATTACTATGGCTACACCTTC. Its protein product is CASSDSGHYYGYTF.

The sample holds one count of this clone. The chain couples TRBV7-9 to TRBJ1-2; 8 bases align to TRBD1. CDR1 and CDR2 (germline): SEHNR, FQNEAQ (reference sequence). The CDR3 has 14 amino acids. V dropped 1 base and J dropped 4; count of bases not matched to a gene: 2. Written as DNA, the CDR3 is TGTGCCAGCAGCTTAGGGACAGGGCCCTATGGCTACACCTTC. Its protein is CASSLGTGPYGYTF. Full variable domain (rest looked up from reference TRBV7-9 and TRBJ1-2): DTGVSQNPRHKITKRGQNVTFRCDPISEHNRLYWYRQTLGQGPEFLTYFQNEAQLEKSRLLSDRFSAERPKGSFSTLEIQRTEQGDSAMYLCASSLGTGPYGYTFGSGTRLTVV.

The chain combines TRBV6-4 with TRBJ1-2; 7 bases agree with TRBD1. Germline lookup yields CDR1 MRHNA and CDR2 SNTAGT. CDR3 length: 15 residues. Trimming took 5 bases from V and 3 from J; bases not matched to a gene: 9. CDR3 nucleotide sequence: TGTGCCAGCAGTCCGCGAGGGGGCGCGGACTATGGCTACACCTTC. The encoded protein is CASSPRGGADYGYTF.

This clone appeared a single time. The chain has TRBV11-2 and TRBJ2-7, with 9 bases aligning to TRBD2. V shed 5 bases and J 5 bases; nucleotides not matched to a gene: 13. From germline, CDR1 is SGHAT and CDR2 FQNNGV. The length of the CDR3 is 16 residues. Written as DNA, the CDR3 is TGTGCCAGCAGCCCTATGAAAACCGGGACTAGCCACGAGCAGTACTTC. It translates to CASSPMKTGTSHEQYF.

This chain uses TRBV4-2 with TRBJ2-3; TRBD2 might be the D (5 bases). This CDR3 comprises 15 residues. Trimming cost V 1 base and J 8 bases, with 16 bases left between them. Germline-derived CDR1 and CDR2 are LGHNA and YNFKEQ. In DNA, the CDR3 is TGTGCCAGCAGCCAAGCTTTGGCGGGTCCCTCTACGCAGTATTTT. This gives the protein CASSQALAGPSTQYF.

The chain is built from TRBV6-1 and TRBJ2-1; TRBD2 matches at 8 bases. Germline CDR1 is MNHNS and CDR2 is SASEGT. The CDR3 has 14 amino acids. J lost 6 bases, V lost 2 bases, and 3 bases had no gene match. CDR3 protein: CASSELGGVNEQFF. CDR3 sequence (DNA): TGTGCCAGCAGTGAACTCGGGGGGGTCAATGAGCAGTTCTTC.

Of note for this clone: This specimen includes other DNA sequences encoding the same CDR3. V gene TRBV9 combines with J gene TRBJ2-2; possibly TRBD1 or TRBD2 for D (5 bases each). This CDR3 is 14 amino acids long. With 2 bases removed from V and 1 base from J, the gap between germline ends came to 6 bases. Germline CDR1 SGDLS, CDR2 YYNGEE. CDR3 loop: CASSVGGNTGELFF. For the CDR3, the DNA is TGTGCCAGCAGCGTTGGGGGGAACACCGGGGAGCTGTTTTTT.

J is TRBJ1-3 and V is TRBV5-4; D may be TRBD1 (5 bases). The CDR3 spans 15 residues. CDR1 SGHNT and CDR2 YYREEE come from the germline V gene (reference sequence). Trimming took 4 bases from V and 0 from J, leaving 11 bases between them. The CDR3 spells CASSAPGTSGNTIYF. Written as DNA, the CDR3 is TGTGCCAGCAGCGCGCCGGGGACCTCTGGAAACACCATATATTTT.

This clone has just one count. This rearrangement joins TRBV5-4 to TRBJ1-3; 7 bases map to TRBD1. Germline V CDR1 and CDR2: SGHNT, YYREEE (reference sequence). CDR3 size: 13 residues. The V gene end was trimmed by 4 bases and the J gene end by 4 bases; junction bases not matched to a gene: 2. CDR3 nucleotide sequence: TGTGCCAGCAGCCAGGACAGGGGAAACACCATATATTTT. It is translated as CASSQDRGNTIYF.

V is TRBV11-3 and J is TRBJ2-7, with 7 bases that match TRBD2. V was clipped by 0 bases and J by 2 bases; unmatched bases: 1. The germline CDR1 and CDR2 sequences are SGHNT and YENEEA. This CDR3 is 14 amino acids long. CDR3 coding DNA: TGTGCCAGCAGCTTAGATCGGGGGGCCTACGAGCAGTACTTC. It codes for CASSLDRGAYEQYF.

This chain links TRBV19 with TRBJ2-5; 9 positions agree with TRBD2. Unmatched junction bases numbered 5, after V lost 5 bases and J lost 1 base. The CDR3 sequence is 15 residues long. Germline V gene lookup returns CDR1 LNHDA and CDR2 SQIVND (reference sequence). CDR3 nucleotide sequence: TGTGCCAGTAGTTCCCCGGGACTAGCCCAAGAGACCCAGTACTTC. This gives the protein CASSSPGLAQETQYF.

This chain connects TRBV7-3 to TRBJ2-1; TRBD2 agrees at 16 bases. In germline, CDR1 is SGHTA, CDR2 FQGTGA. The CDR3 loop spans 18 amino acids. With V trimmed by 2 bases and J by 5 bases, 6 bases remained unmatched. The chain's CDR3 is CASSLLPGTSGRDNEQFF. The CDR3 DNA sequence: TGTGCCAGCAGCTTACTGCCCGGGACTAGCGGGAGGGACAATGAGCAGTTCTTC.

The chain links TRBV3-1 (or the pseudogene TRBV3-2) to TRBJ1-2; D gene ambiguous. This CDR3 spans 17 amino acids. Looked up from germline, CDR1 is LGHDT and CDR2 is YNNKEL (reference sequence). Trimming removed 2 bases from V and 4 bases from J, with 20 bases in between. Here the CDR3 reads CASSQRVLTPRSYGYTF. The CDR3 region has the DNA TGTGCCAGCAGCCAACGGGTTCTCACCCCCAGGAGCTATGGCTACACCTTC.

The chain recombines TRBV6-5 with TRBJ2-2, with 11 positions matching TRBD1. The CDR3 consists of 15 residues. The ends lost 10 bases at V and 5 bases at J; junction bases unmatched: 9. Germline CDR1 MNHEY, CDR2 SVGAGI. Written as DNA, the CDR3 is TGTGCCACCTCTCCGGGGACAGGGGGAACCGGGGAGCTGTTTTTT. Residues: CATSPGTGGTGELFF.

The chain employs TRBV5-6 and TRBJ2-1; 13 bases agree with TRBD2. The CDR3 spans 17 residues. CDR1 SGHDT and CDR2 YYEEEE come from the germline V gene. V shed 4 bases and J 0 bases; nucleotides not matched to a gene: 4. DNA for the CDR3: TGTGCCAGCAGCGGACGGACTAGCGGGAGCTCCTACAATGAGCAGTTCTTC. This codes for CASSGRTSGSSYNEQFF.

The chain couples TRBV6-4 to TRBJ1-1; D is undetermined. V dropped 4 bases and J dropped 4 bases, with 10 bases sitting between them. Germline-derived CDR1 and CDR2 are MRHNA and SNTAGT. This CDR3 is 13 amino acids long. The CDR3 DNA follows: TGTGCCAGCAGTGCGGAGGAGGGCACTGAAGCTTTCTTT. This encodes CASSAEEGTEAFF.

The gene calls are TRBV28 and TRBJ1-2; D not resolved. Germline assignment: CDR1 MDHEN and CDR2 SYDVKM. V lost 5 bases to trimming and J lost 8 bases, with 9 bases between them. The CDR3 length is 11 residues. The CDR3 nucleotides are TGTGCCAGCAGTATAGGGCTGGGCTACACCTTC. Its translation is CASSIGLGYTF.

The CDR3, as DNA: TGTGCCAGCAGTCCATTGATGGTGGTACAGCCCCAGCATTTT. This codes for CASSPLMVVQPQHF. The chain joins TRBV28 to TRBJ1-5; no clear D gene. Germline CDR1 reads MDHEN; CDR2 reads SYDVKM. The V gene lost 5 bases and the J gene lost 7 bases, with 15 bases spanning the gap. This CDR3 contains 14 residues.

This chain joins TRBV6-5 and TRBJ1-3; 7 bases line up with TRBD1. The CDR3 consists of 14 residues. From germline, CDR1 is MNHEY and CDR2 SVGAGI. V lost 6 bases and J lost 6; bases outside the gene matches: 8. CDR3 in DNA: TGTGCCAGCAGCTTAGACAGGGTGCAAAACACCATATATTTT. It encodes CASSLDRVQNTIYF.

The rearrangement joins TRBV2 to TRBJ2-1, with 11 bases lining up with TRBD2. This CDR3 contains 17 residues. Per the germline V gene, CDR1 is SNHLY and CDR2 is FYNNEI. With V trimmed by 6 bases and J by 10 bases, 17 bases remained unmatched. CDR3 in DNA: TGTGCCAGCAGAGGGACTAGCGGAGTAGGGGCCTCGGGGGAGCAGTTCTTC. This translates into CASRGTSGVGASGEQFF.

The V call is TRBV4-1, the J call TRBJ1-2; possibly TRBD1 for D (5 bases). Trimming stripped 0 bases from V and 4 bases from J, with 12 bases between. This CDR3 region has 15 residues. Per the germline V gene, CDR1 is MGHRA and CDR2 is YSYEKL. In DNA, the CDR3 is TGCGCCAGCAGCCAAGATCGGGGCCCTAGCTATGGCTACACCTTC. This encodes CASSQDRGPSYGYTF.

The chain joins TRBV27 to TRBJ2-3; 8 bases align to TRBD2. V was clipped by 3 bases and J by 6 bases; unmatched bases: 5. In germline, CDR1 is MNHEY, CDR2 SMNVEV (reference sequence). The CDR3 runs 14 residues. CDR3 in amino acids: CASSFGGGRDTQYF. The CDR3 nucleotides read TGTGCCAGCAGTTTCGGCGGGGGGCGGGATACGCAGTATTTT.

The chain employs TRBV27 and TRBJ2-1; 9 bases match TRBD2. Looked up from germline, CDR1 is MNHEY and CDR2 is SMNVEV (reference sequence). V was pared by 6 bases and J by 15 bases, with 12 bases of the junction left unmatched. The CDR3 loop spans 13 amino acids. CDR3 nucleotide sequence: TGTGCCAGCAGCTCCCCTTTCGGGACTAGCCTGTTCTTC. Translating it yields CASSSPFGTSLFF.

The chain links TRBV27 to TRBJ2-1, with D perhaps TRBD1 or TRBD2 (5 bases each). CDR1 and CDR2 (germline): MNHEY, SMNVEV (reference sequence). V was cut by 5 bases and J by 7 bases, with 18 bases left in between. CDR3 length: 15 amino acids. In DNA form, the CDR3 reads TGTGCCAGCAGTCTCCGGGACCCAGTACGTAATGAGCAGTTCTTC. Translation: CASSLRDPVRNEQFF.

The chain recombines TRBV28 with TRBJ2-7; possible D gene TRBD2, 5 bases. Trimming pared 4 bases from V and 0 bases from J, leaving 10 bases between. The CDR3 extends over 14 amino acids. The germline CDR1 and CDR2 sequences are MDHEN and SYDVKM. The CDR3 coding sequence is TGTGCCAGCAGTTGGGGTGGGAGCTCCTACGAGCAGTACTTC. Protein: CASSWGGSSYEQYF.